These 24 T cell receptor beta chains came from one sample sequenced in a study of T cell repertoires in cytomegalovirus infection. No antigen is known for these receptors. One entry per CDR3 protein, called by TCRdb with MiXCR from the reads. The table records about 890,000 distinct CDR3 sequences, 31% of them present only once. Sequences were derived from cultured CD8+ T cells from PBMCs, sampled from culture after CMV antigen stimulation. These receptors were obtained from a human donor in good health (CMV status not recorded). Some clones in this sample may be carry-over from other donors' samples.

This clonotype came up a few times. The chain couples TRBV6-6 to TRBJ1-1, with D perhaps matching TRBD1 (5 bases). From germline, CDR1 is MNHNY and CDR2 SVGAGI (reference sequence). This CDR3 contains 15 residues. Trimming shortened V by 7 bases and J by 0 bases, and 15 bases separated the two germline ends. CDR3 loop: CASTLGGYMNTEAFF. Here the CDR3 DNA reads TGTGCCAGCACCCTCGGGGGGTACATGAACACTGAAGCTTTCTTT.

The V call is TRBV5-4, the J call TRBJ2-2, with D possibly matching TRBD1 (5 bases). V was pared by 0 bases and J by 3 bases, with 12 bases between. This CDR3 has 16 amino acids. Germline assignment: CDR1 SGHNT and CDR2 YYREEE (reference sequence). CDR3: CASSLERVGDTGELFF. The DNA of the CDR3 is TGTGCCAGCAGCTTGGAAAGGGTAGGGGACACCGGGGAGCTGTTTTTT.

The V call is TRBV12-3 or TRBV12-4, the J call TRBJ2-7; D assignment may be TRBD1 or TRBD2 (7 bases each). The CDR3 is 14 amino acids. V was shortened by 6 bases and J by 6 bases, with 18 bases between the two germline ends. CDR3 loop: CASRWEGAPGEQYF. The DNA for the CDR3 is TGTGCCAGCAGGTGGGAGGGGGCGCCGGGCGAGCAGTACTTC.

The rearrangement joins TRBV6-2 or TRBV6-3 to TRBJ2-3, with a weak D call TRBD1 (6 bases). Germline values: CDR1 MNHEY, CDR2 SVGEGT. Deletions cut 2 bases from V and 5 bases from J, with 8 bases between. CDR3 length: 13 residues. CDR3 nucleotide sequence: TGTGCCAGCAGTTACCCAGGGGTAGATACGCAGTATTTT. It codes for CASSYPGVDTQYF.

With respect to this clonotype: Compared with germline, one end of the junction differs, possibly owing to a read error. The genes are TRBV4-1 and TRBJ2-2; 7 bases are a match to TRBD2. This CDR3 is built from 17 residues. Germline lookup yields CDR1 MGHRA and CDR2 YSYEKL. The CDR3 protein is CASSQEGLAANTGELFF. The DNA for the CDR3 is TGTGCCAGCAGCCAAGAGGGGCTAGCGGCGAACACCGGGGAGCTGTTTTTT.

The genes are TRBV6-6 and TRBJ2-1; TRBD2 matches 9 bases. Trimming took 2 bases from V and 0 from J; bases not matched to a gene: 23. The CDR3 is 23 amino acids. CDR1 is MNHNY, CDR2 SVGAGI, per germline (reference sequence). This CDR3 reads CASSYPPYHPSGDIEISYNEQFF. The CDR3 DNA reads as TGTGCCAGCAGTTACCCGCCCTACCATCCTAGCGGGGATATAGAGATCTCCTACAATGAGCAGTTCTTC.

The rearrangement uses TRBV29-1 and TRBJ1-2; TRBD1 agrees at 8 bases. CDR1 SQVTM and CDR2 ANQGSEA come from the germline V gene. Trimming took 7 bases from V and 2 from J; bases not matched to a gene: 6. This CDR3 comprises 13 residues. The CDR3 coding sequence is TGCAGCGCCGACAGGGGACCCAACTATGGCTACACCTTC. This translates into CSADRGPNYGYTF. The variable domain in full, with the rest retrieved from reference TRBV29-1 and TRBJ1-2, is SAVISQKPSRDICQRGTSLTIQCQVDSQVTMMFWYRQQPGQSLTLIATANQGSEATYESGFVIDKFPISRPNLTFSTLTVSNMSPEDSSIYLCSADRGPNYGYTFGSGTRLTVV.

This clonotype showed up just a few times. The gene calls are TRBV4-1 and TRBJ2-1; 7 positions match TRBD2. The germline gives CDR1 MGHRA, CDR2 YSYEKL. The CDR3 is 16 residues long. J lost 4 bases, V lost 4 bases, and 10 bases had no gene match. The CDR3 loop reads CASSPRSSGFYNEQFF. In DNA, the CDR3 is TGCGCCAGCAGCCCACGGAGTAGCGGGTTTTACAATGAGCAGTTCTTC.

This clonotype was seen a few times. This chain links TRBV12-3 or TRBV12-4 with TRBJ2-1, with 7 positions matching TRBD1. V was clipped by 5 bases and J by 0 bases; unmatched bases: 10. The CDR3 loop spans 17 amino acids. For the CDR3, the DNA is TGTGCCAGCAGTCCCCTACCGACAGGGAGCTCCTACAATGAGCAGTTCTTC. Translated: CASSPLPTGSSYNEQFF.

The CDR3 region has the DNA TGTGCCAGCAGCTTAGGTCTTCCTTCCTACGAGCAGTACGTC. Encoded protein: CASSLGLPSYEQYV. The rearrangement joins TRBV7-8 to TRBJ2-7; D is undetermined. The CDR3 is made up of 14 amino acids. V gave up 1 base and J gave up 1 base, with 8 bases separating them. In germline, CDR1 is SGHVS, CDR2 FQNEAQ.

The chain is built from TRBV6-5 and TRBJ1-2; maybe TRBD1 (5 bases). The length of the CDR3 is 15 residues. V dropped 0 bases and J dropped 6 bases, with 14 bases sitting between them. Per the germline V gene, CDR1 is MNHEY and CDR2 is SVGAGI. CDR3 nucleotide sequence: TGTGCCAGCAGTTACTCGAGGGGCGCCGTCGATGGCTACACCTTC. Amino acid sequence: CASSYSRGAVDGYTF.

The chain carries TRBV6-5 and TRBJ1-1; D remains ambiguous. The CDR3 is 14 residues long. CDR1 MNHEY and CDR2 SVGAGI come from the germline V gene. V was cut by 5 bases and J by 9 bases, with 19 bases left in between. The CDR3 protein is CASSRGRGEVKAFF. CDR3 coding DNA: TGTGCCAGCAGTCGTGGACGGGGAGAGGTGAAAGCTTTCTTT.

The chain employs TRBV2 and TRBJ2-3; D is possibly TRBD1 (6 bases). The CDR3 has 14 amino acids. V was pared by 6 bases and J by 2 bases, with 12 bases between. CDR1 and CDR2 (germline): SNHLY, FYNNEI. The CDR3 is CASRVDRATDTQYF. CDR3 in DNA: TGTGCCAGCAGAGTGGACAGAGCCACAGATACGCAGTATTTT.

This chain uses TRBV29-1 with TRBJ2-5, with 7 bases identical to TRBD1. Germline-derived CDR1 and CDR2 are SQVTM and ANQGSEA. This CDR3 is 13 amino acids long. The trim removed 7 bases at V and 2 bases at J, leaving 7 bases unmatched. DNA for the CDR3: TGCAGCGGGGAGACAGGGAGACAAGAGACCCAGTACTTC. It translates to CSGETGRQETQYF.

The sample holds a few counts of this clonotype. The chain carries TRBV4-3 and TRBJ2-2; D is undetermined. The CDR3 spans 14 residues. V lost 1 base to trimming and J lost 3 bases, with 6 bases between them. Looked up from germline, CDR1 is LGHNA and CDR2 is YSLEER. The CDR3 region has the DNA TGCGCCAGCAGCCAAGGGGTGGACACCGGGGAGCTGTTTTTT. Translating it yields CASSQGVDTGELFF.

The V call is TRBV6-8, the J call TRBJ1-2, with D perhaps matching TRBD1 (6 bases). The V end was cut by 6 bases, the J end by 5 bases, with 19 bases between. Germline CDR1 and CDR2: MNHGY and SAAAGT. The CDR3 runs to 15 residues. The CDR3 region is CASRPQGLVEYGYTF. CDR3 nucleotides: TGTGCCAGCAGACCACAGGGACTGGTTGAATATGGCTACACCTTC.

Many counts were recorded for this clonotype. The chain recombines TRBV7-2 with TRBJ1-1, with TRBD1 as a possible D gene (5 bases). Per the germline V gene, CDR1 is SGHTA and CDR2 is FQGNSA. V was pared by 1 base and J by 0 bases, with 12 bases between. The CDR3 length is 16 residues. The CDR3 spells CASSLVGTGMNTEAFF. In nucleotides, the CDR3 is TGTGCCAGCAGCTTAGTCGGGACGGGGATGAACACTGAAGCTTTCTTT.

The genes are TRBV10-3 and TRBJ2-5; 10 bases line up with TRBD2. This CDR3 is built from 16 residues. CDR1 is ENHRY, CDR2 SYGVKD, per germline. Trimming removed 3 bases from V and 0 bases from J; junction bases left unmatched: 4. The CDR3 reads CAISDLAGDYQETQYF. The CDR3 DNA reads TGTGCCATCAGTGACCTAGCGGGGGACTACCAAGAGACCCAGTACTTC.

Only a few counts were recorded for this clonotype. One end of the junction fails to match germline, which may point to a read error. The chain employs TRBV4-3 and TRBJ1-3, with no clear D. The CDR3 spans 18 residues. Germline V gene sequence: CDR1 LGHNA, CDR2 YSLEER. The CDR3 loop reads CASSQEGRRPPSGNIIYF. The CDR3 bases are TGCGCCAGCAGCCAAGAAGGCCGCAGGCCCCCCTCTGGAAACATCATATATTTT.

There are a few counts of this clonotype. This chain uses TRBV5-6 with TRBJ2-7; D is perhaps TRBD2 (5 bases). Germline CDR1 and CDR2: SGHDT and YYEEEE. This CDR3 has 16 amino acids. V shed 5 bases and J shed 2 bases, with 20 bases lying between them. The CDR3 DNA sequence: TGTGCCAGCAGGAAATATGAGGACTTTCAACCCTACGAGCAGTACTTC. Its translation is CASRKYEDFQPYEQYF.

The chain combines TRBV2 with TRBJ2-3; D is uncertain. The length of the CDR3 is 13 residues. V lost 10 bases and J lost 1, with 12 bases in between. Germline CDR1 and CDR2: SNHLY and FYNNEI. CDR3 sequence reads: CAIDFKGTDTQYF. As DNA, the CDR3 is TGTGCCATCGACTTTAAGGGCACAGATACGCAGTATTTT.

This clonotype was recorded a few times. This rearrangement joins TRBV12-3 or TRBV12-4 to TRBJ1-1, with TRBD1 matching 9 bases. CDR3 size: 13 residues. With V trimmed by 10 bases and J by 5 bases, 8 bases remained unmatched. The CDR3 DNA reads as TGTGCCACCAACAGGGGGCCGGGGACTGAAGCTTTCTTT. Translated: CATNRGPGTEAFF.

The DNA for the CDR3 is TGCGCCAGCAGCCTTGGCGGGGCGGCGAACACCGGGGAGCTGTTTTTT. As protein: CASSLGGAANTGELFF. The V and J genes are TRBV4-1 and TRBJ2-2; perhaps TRBD2 as D (6 bases). The CDR3 is made up of 16 amino acids. V lost 4 bases, J lost 0 bases, and 12 bases lay in between. Germline V gene sequence: CDR1 MGHRA, CDR2 YSYEKL.

The chain recombines TRBV6-2 or TRBV6-3 with TRBJ1-2; 7 bases line up with TRBD1. Trimming removed 4 bases from V and 4 bases from J; junction bases left unmatched: 12. The CDR3 runs to 16 residues. The germline gives CDR1 MNHEY, CDR2 SVGEGT. CDR3 residues: CASSFHRDSGGYGYTF. The CDR3 DNA is TGTGCCAGCAGTTTTCACCGGGACAGCGGAGGCTATGGCTACACCTTC.